The next 26 T cell receptor beta chains were all read from a single sample in a study of T cells in Graves' hyperthyroidism and ophthalmopathy. The investigators amplified TCR beta CDR3 regions from RNA transcripts. The TCR CDR3 first-round RT-PCR relied on the HTBI primer set. MiXCR, run by TCRdb on the multiplex PCR reads, gives a single entry per CDR3 protein. This sample yields about 840,000 distinct CDR3 sequences, of which around 39% are seen a single time; approximately 8.7% belongs to the top ten. Sequences were obtained from blood. These receptors all come from a man younger than 30 with Graves' hyperthyroidism.

This clonotype was counted between two and nine times. The gene calls are TRBV12-3 or TRBV12-4 and TRBJ1-1; TRBD1 agrees at 12 bases. The CDR3 loop spans 14 amino acids. Losses at the gene ends were 4 bases for V and 6 bases for J; bases not matched to a gene: 3. CDR3 DNA: TGTGCCAGCAGTTGGGACAGGGGGCAGTCTGAAGCTTTCTTT. Protein product: CASSWDRGQSEAFF.

J is TRBJ2-7 and V is TRBV10-3; D may be TRBD1 (6 bases). CDR3 length: 16 amino acids. Trimming left V 5 bases short and J 2 bases short, with 19 bases between. Germline assignment: CDR1 ENHRY and CDR2 SYGVKD. DNA of the CDR3: TGTGCCATCAGTCAGGGGACCTATGGCTACACCTACGAGCAGTACTTC. Protein: CAISQGTYGYTYEQYF.

This clonotype was detected only a few times. CDR3 sequence reads: CASRRPENTEAFF. CDR3 coding DNA: TGTGCCAGCAGGCGACCGGAGAACACTGAAGCTTTCTTT. This rearrangement joins TRBV12-3 or TRBV12-4 to TRBJ1-1, with D unresolved. V shed 6 bases and J shed 1 base, with 9 bases lying between them. The CDR3 extends over 13 amino acids.

This clonotype was recorded many times. This chain connects TRBV20-1 to TRBJ1-1; D is perhaps TRBD1 (5 bases). Trimming removed 6 bases from V and 4 bases from J, with 15 bases in between. Germline values: CDR1 DFQATT, CDR2 SNEGSKA (reference sequence). The CDR3 loop spans 13 amino acids. The CDR3: CSAEGRVVTEAFF. The CDR3 DNA reads TGCAGTGCCGAGGGCAGGGTCGTCACTGAAGCTTTCTTT.

The count of this clonotype is one. The CDR3 is CSVGGGAMRELFF. In DNA, the CDR3 is TGCAGCGTGGGAGGGGGCGCGATGAGGGAGCTGTTTTTT. The chain couples TRBV29-1 to TRBJ2-2; D is perhaps TRBD1 or TRBD2 (7 bases each). Germline V gene sequence: CDR1 SQVTM, CDR2 ANQGSEA. This CDR3 region has 13 residues. Deletions cut 6 bases from V and 9 bases from J, with 17 bases between.

This clonotype turned up a few times. The V gene is TRBV29-1, the J gene TRBJ2-2, with TRBD2 matching 8 bases. The ends lost 5 bases at V and 4 bases at J; junction bases unmatched: 6. The CDR3 contains 14 residues. Looked up from germline, CDR1 is SQVTM and CDR2 is ANQGSEA. CDR3 sequence (DNA): TGCAGCGTTAACGGGGGGGGGAGCACCGGGGAGCTGTTTTTT. Translating it yields CSVNGGGSTGELFF.

This clonotype has a handful of counts. J is TRBJ2-5 and V is TRBV12-5, with D perhaps matching TRBD2 (5 bases). The V end was cut by 6 bases, the J end by 4 bases, with 12 bases between. The germline V gene encodes CDR1 LGHNT and CDR2 FRNRAP. The CDR3 has 13 amino acids. CDR3 DNA sequence: TGTGCTAGTGGGGAGGCGGTCGCAGAGACCCAGTACTTC. It codes for CASGEAVAETQYF.

This clonotype was recorded a few times. The rearrangement links TRBV5-1 to TRBJ2-7, with a tentative D call TRBD2 (6 bases). Germline V lookup: CDR1 SGHRS, CDR2 YFSETQ. V lost 1 base, J lost 4 bases, and 15 bases lay in between. The CDR3 runs 15 residues. In DNA form, the CDR3 reads TGCGCCAGCAGCTTGTCCGGGACGGCGGGGTACGAGCAGTACTTC. Amino acids: CASSLSGTAGYEQYF.

The table lists this clonotype with a few counts. V is TRBV5-8 and J is TRBJ1-5; D is unresolved. The CDR3 consists of 16 residues. Germline V gene lookup returns CDR1 SGHTS and CDR2 YDEGEE. Trimming shortened V by 5 bases and J by 7 bases, and 22 bases separated the two germline ends. The CDR3 loop reads CASRRYLGREDQPQHF. The CDR3 DNA sequence: TGTGCCAGCAGGCGTTATCTCGGACGAGAAGACCAGCCCCAGCATTTT.

The V call is TRBV11-2, the J call TRBJ2-5; perhaps TRBD2 as D (6 bases). The CDR3 loop spans 18 amino acids. Trimming cost V 5 bases and J 4 bases, with 26 bases left between them. CDR1 SGHAT and CDR2 FQNNGV come from the germline V gene. DNA of the CDR3: TGTGCCAGCAGCGCCCCCCCGGGGGTTTGGGGTTTCTCAGAGACCCAGTACTTC. Translation: CASSAPPGVWGFSETQYF.

The chain combines TRBV9 with TRBJ2-2; TRBD1 agrees at 8 bases. V dropped 0 bases and J dropped 7; count of bases not matched to a gene: 8. Germline V gene sequence: CDR1 SGDLS, CDR2 YYNGEE. The CDR3 length is 16 residues. In DNA form, the CDR3 reads TGTGCCAGCAGCGTAGCTGGCACAGGGGGAAGCGGGGAGCTGTTTTTT. The encoded protein is CASSVAGTGGSGELFF.

The CDR3 DNA follows: TGTGCCAGCAGCGTAGGAGGAGGAAAGATGAACACTGAAGCTTTCTTT. Its translation: CASSVGGGKMNTEAFF. V and J are TRBV9 and TRBJ1-1; no clear D. Trimming took 0 bases from V and 0 from J, leaving 12 bases between them. Germline V gives CDR1 SGDLS, CDR2 YYNGEE. The CDR3 extends over 16 amino acids.

The genes are TRBV10-3 and TRBJ2-5, with a weak D call TRBD2 (5 bases). Germline V gives CDR1 ENHRY, CDR2 SYGVKD. The length of the CDR3 is 13 residues. V lost 5 bases to trimming and J lost 1 base, with 8 bases between them. In DNA, the CDR3 is TGTGCCATCAGTCCCGGAGGCCAAGAGACCCAGTACTTC. It specifies CAISPGGQETQYF.

Comment on this clonotype: Being one base from a much bigger clone, this may be a read error. The chain links TRBV2 to TRBJ2-7, with 7 positions matching TRBD1. The V segment lost 4 bases and the J segment 3 bases; nucleotides outside the gene matches: 6. Germline V gives CDR1 SNHLY, CDR2 FYNNEI. This CDR3 has 14 residues. The CDR3: CASSATGANYEQYF. In nucleotides, the CDR3 is TGTGCCAGCAGTGCCACAGGGGCCAACTACGAGCAGTACTTC.

With respect to this clonotype: With a much larger clone just one base away, this may be a read error. CDR3 protein: CASRQDTEAFF. The CDR3 DNA sequence: TGTGCCAGCAGACAGGACACTGAAGCTTTCTTT. The V gene is TRBV9, the J gene TRBJ1-1, with D possibly being TRBD1 (5 bases). The germline gives CDR1 SGDLS, CDR2 YYNGEE. The CDR3 length is 11 residues. V lost 5 bases to trimming and J lost 3 bases, with 5 bases between them.

This clonotype was seen more than once but under ten times. The chain links TRBV2 to TRBJ1-5; D ambiguous. The CDR3 spans 13 residues. Germline V lookup: CDR1 SNHLY, CDR2 FYNNEI. The V end lost 5 bases, the J end lost 9 bases, and 14 bases lay between the germline ends. The CDR3 is CASSLTALGPQHF. The CDR3 nucleotides read TGTGCCAGCAGTTTAACCGCCCTTGGGCCCCAGCATTTT. Supplemented by reference TRBV2 and TRBJ1-5, the full variable domain reads EPEVTQTPSHQVTQMGQEVILRCVPISNHLYFYWYRQILGQKVEFLVSFYNNEISEKSEIFDDQFSVERPDGSNFTLKIRSTKLEDSAMYFCASSLTALGPQHFGDGTRLSIL.

This clonotype turned up a few times. This chain's CDR3 is CASSSSGGYNSPLHF. DNA of the CDR3: TGTGCCAGCAGTTCTTCAGGGGGCTATAATTCACCCCTCCACTTT. V gene TRBV2 combines with J gene TRBJ1-6; 7 nucleotides agree with TRBD1. The CDR3 length is 15 residues. The germline gives CDR1 SNHLY, CDR2 FYNNEI. The V segment lost 5 bases and the J segment 3 bases; nucleotides outside the gene matches: 4. Complete variable domain (other parts from reference TRBV2 and TRBJ1-6): EPEVTQTPSHQVTQMGQEVILRCVPISNHLYFYWYRQILGQKVEFLVSFYNNEISEKSEIFDDQFSVERPDGSNFTLKIRSTKLEDSAMYFCASSSSGGYNSPLHFGNGTRLTVT.

This chain joins TRBV7-8 and TRBJ2-7, with 7 bases matching TRBD1. J gave up 3 bases and V 5 bases, and 13 bases lay outside the gene matches. Germline loops: CDR1 SGHVS, CDR2 FQNEAQ. The CDR3 extends over 16 amino acids. The CDR3 DNA reads as TGTGCCAGCAGCCGAACCCCCGGGGACAGATACTACGAGCAGTACTTC. Amino acid sequence: CASSRTPGDRYYEQYF.

In this sample, this clonotype turned up many times. The rearrangement uses TRBV20-1 and TRBJ2-5; no definite D call. The CDR3 consists of 12 residues. The germline V gene has CDR1 DFQATT and CDR2 SNEGSKA (reference sequence). V was pared by 6 bases and J by 5 bases, with 13 bases between. CDR3: CSALGRSETQYF. In DNA, the CDR3 is TGCAGTGCCCTTGGGCGTTCGGAGACCCAGTACTTC.

The V and J genes are TRBV9 and TRBJ1-1; D may be TRBD1 (5 bases). Trimming cost V 0 bases and J 1 base, with 16 bases left between them. The germline CDR1 and CDR2 sequences are SGDLS and YYNGEE. This CDR3 contains 17 residues. CDR3 coding DNA: TGTGCCAGCAGCGTAGATGGGGCTGGGGAGGCGAACACTGAAGCTTTCTTT. Protein product: CASSVDGAGEANTEAFF.

The rearrangement links TRBV20-1 to TRBJ1-5; D may be TRBD1 (5 bases). Deletions cut 2 bases from V and 5 bases from J, with 16 bases between. CDR3 length equals 15 residues. The germline gives CDR1 DFQATT, CDR2 SNEGSKA (reference sequence). The CDR3 coding sequence is TGCAGTGCTAGACTGTACGGGGGGAGTTATCAGCCCCAGCATTTT. This translates into CSARLYGGSYQPQHF.

V usage is TRBV7-2 and J usage is TRBJ2-2, with D tentatively TRBD2 (7 bases). Germline CDR1 and CDR2: SGHTA and FQGNSA. The CDR3 totals 17 residues. The V gene lost 3 bases and the J gene lost 0 bases, with 14 bases spanning the gap. The CDR3 region has the DNA TGTGCCAGCAGCTTCGGTACGGGGGGCGCGAACACCGGGGAGCTGTTTTTT. Amino acid sequence: CASSFGTGGANTGELFF.

The chain joins TRBV2 to TRBJ2-3, with 8 bases fitting TRBD2. CDR1 is SNHLY and CDR2 is FYNNEI in the germline V gene. Germline trimming cut 3 bases from V and 2 bases from J; bases unmatched to any gene: 4. The CDR3 contains 15 residues. CDR3 DNA: TGTGCCAGCAGTGAGCAGCGGGGGTCCACAGATACGCAGTATTTT. It codes for CASSEQRGSTDTQYF. The complete variable domain, with remaining parts taken from reference TRBV2 and TRBJ2-3, reads EPEVTQTPSHQVTQMGQEVILRCVPISNHLYFYWYRQILGQKVEFLVSFYNNEISEKSEIFDDQFSVERPDGSNFTLKIRSTKLEDSAMYFCASSEQRGSTDTQYFGPGTRLTVL.

The chain has TRBV4-3 and TRBJ2-2; D may be TRBD2 (6 bases). From germline, CDR1 is LGHNA and CDR2 YSLEER. The CDR3 is made up of 16 amino acids. The V and J ends lost 1 base and 5 bases respectively, with 14 bases between them. The CDR3, as DNA: TGCGCCAGCAGCCAAGCGACTAGTCTTCTTACCGGGGAGCTGTTTTTT. Translating gives CASSQATSLLTGELFF.

V is TRBV25-1 and J is TRBJ2-5; perhaps TRBD2 as D (6 bases). The CDR3 runs to 16 residues. Trimming shortened V by 5 bases and J by 0 bases, and 16 bases separated the two germline ends. CDR1 MGHDK and CDR2 SYGVNS come from the germline V gene. The chain's CDR3 is CASSFPGGRYQETQYF. The DNA of the CDR3 is TGTGCCAGCAGTTTCCCTGGGGGGAGGTACCAAGAGACCCAGTACTTC.

In this sample, this clonotype turned up many times. CDR3 sequence: CASSLRGQDGYTF. The CDR3 DNA sequence: TGTGCCAGCAGCTTGAGGGGACAGGATGGCTACACCTTC. This sequence joins TRBV5-8 and TRBJ1-2; 8 bases are a match to TRBD1. This CDR3 region has 13 residues. Per the germline V gene, CDR1 is SGHTS and CDR2 is YDEGEE. J lost 6 bases, V lost 1 base, and 2 bases had no gene match. Based on the CDR3 plus reference TRBV5-8 and TRBJ1-2, the full variable domain is EAGVTQSPTHLIKTRGQQATLRCSPISGHTSVYWYQQALGLGLQFLLWYDEGEERNRGNFPPRFSGRQFPNYSSELNVNALELEDSALYLCASSLRGQDGYTFGSGTRLTVV.